The T cell receptor beta chain described here comes from a study of shared clonotypes between healthy human individuals. Profiling relied on immunoSEQ multiplex PCR, and the TCRdb table lists in-frame clones only, not all of them. The table records some 1,400,000 clones, roughly 96% of them present only once. The CDR3 is made up of 13 amino acids. Trimming at V came to 6 bases and at J to 11 bases, leaving 10 bases not matched to a gene. Germline loops: CDR1 MDHEN, CDR2 SYDVKM. Input material: naive CD4+ T cells sorted from blood. Subset given: CD45RA+ positively selected. This TCR came from a man in his thirties or forties in good health. The rearrangement joins TRBV28 to TRBJ2-3; 8 bases are a match to TRBD1. CDR3 DNA sequence: TGTGCCAGCAGAACTTCGGGACAGGTCAAGCAGTATTTT. It codes for CASRTSGQVKQYF.